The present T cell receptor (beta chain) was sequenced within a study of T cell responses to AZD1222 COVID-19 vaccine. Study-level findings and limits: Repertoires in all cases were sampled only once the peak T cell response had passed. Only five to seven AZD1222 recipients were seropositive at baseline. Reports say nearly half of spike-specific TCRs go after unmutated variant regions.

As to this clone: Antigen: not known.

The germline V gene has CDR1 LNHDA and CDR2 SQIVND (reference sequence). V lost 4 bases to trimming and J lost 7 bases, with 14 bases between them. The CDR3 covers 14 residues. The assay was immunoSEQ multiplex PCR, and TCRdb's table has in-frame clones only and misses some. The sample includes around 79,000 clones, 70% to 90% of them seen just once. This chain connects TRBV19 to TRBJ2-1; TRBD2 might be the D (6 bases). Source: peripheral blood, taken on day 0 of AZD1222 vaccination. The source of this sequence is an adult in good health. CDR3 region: CASSTGRERNEQFF. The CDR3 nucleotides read TGTGCCAGTAGTACGGGGCGGGAACGGAATGAGCAGTTCTTC.